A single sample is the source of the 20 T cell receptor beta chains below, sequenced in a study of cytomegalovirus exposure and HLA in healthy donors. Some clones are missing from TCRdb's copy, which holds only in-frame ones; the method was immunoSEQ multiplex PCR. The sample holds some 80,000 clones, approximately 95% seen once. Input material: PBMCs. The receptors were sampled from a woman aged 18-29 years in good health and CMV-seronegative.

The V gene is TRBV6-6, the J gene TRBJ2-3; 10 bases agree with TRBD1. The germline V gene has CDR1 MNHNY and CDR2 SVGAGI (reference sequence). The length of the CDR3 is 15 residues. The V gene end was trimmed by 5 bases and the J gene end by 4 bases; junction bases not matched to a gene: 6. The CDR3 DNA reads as TGTGCCAGCAGTCGACAGGGGGCGCGGTCAGATACGCAGTATTTT. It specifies CASSRQGARSDTQYF.

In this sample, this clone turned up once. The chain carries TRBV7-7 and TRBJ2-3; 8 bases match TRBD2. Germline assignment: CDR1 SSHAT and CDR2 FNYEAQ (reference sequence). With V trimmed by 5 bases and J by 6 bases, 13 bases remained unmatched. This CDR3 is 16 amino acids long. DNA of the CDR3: TGTGCCAGCAGCCCAGGACTAGCCGGAGGGGTGGATACGCAGTATTTT. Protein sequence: CASSPGLAGGVDTQYF. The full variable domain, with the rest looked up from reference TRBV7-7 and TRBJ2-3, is GAGVSQSPRYKVTKRGQDVTLRCDPISSHATLYWYQQALGQGPEFLTYFNYEAQPDKSGLPSDRFSAERPEGSISTLTIQRTEQRDSAMYRCASSPGLAGGVDTQYFGPGTRLTVL.

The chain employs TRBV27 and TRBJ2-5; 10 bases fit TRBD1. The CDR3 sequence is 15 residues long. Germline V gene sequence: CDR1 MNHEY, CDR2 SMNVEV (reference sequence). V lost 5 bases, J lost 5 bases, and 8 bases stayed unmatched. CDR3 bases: TGTGCCAGCAGTACCCGACAGGGGGCGGGTGAGACCCAGTACTTC. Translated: CASSTRQGAGETQYF.

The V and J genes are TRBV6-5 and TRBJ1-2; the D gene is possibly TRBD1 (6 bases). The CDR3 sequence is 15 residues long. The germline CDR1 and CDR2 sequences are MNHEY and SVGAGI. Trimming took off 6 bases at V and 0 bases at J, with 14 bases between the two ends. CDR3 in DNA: TGTGCCAGCAGGACCCCTGGGGGCTCTAACTATGGCTACACCTTC. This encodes CASRTPGGSNYGYTF.

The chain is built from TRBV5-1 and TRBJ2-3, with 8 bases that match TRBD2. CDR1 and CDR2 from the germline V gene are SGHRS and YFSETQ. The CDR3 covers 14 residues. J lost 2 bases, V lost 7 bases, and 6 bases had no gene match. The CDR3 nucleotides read TGCGCCAGCGACATAGCGGGGACCACAGATACGCAGTATTTT. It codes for CASDIAGTTDTQYF. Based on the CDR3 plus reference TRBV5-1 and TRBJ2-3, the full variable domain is KAGVTQTPRYLIKTRGQQVTLSCSPISGHRSVSWYQQTPGQGLQFLFEYFSETQRNKGNFPGRFSGRQFSNSRSEMNVSTLELGDSALYLCASDIAGTTDTQYFGPGTRLTVL.

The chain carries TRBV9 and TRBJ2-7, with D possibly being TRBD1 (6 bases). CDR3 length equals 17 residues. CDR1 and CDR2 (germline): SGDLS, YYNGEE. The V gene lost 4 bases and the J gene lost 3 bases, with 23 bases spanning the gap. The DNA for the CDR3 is TGTGCCAGCAGCCCAACTAGTAGAGAGGGGGAGATCTACGAGCAGTACTTC. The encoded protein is CASSPTSREGEIYEQYF.

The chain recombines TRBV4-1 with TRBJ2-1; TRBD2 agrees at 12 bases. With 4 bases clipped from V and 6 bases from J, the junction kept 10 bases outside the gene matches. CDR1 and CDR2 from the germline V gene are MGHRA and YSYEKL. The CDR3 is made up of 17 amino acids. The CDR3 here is CASSRGLLAGGANEQFF. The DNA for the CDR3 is TGCGCCAGCAGCCGGGGACTACTAGCGGGGGGAGCCAATGAGCAGTTCTTC.

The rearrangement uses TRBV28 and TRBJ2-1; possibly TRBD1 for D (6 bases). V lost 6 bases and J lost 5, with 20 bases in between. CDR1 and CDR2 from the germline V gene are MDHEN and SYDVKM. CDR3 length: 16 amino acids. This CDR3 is CASSPYSDSLNNEQFF. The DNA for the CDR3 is TGTGCCAGCAGCCCTTACTCGGACAGTTTAAACAATGAGCAGTTCTTC.

In nucleotides, the CDR3 is TGCGCCAGCAGCTTGGGGGCTTCTGGGGCCAACGTCCTGACTTTC. The encoded protein is CASSLGASGANVLTF. V usage is TRBV5-1 and J usage is TRBJ2-6; D not resolved. Germline V lookup: CDR1 SGHRS, CDR2 YFSETQ. V dropped 0 bases and J dropped 1 base, with 5 bases sitting between them. The CDR3 has 15 residues.

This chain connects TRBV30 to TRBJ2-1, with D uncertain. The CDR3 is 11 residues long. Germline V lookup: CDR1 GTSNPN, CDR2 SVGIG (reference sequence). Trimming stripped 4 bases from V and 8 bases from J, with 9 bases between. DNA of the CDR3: TGTGCCTGGATTAGTGCATATGAGCAGTTCTTC. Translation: CAWISAYEQFF.

The DNA for the CDR3 is TGTGCCAGCAGTTTATCCAGGGGGTTTGCCTACAATGAGCAGTTCTTC. Translated, it gives CASSLSRGFAYNEQFF. The chain joins TRBV27 to TRBJ2-1, with TRBD1 identical over 7 bases. The CDR3 has 16 amino acids. After removal of 0 bases from V and 2 bases from J, the junction contained 4 bases not matched to a gene. Germline CDR1 MNHEY, CDR2 SMNVEV (reference sequence).

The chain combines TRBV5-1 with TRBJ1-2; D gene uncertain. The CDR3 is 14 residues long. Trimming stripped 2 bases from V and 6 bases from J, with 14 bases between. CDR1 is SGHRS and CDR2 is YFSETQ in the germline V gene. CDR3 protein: CASSFLEGVDGYTF. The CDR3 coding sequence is TGCGCCAGCAGCTTTTTAGAGGGTGTGGATGGCTACACCTTC.

CDR3 residues: CASSFTVQETQYF. The CDR3 DNA reads TGCGCCAGCAGCTTCACGGTGCAAGAGACCCAGTACTTC. This chain connects TRBV5-1 to TRBJ2-5; no reliable D call. The V gene's germline CDR1 is SGHRS and CDR2 YFSETQ. V lost 2 bases, J lost 2 bases, and 7 bases lay in between. This CDR3 region has 13 residues.

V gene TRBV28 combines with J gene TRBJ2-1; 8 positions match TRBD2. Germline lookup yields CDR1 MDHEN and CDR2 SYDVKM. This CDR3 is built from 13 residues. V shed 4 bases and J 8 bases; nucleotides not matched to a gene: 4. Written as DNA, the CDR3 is TGTGCCAGCAGTTCCTCCGGGGGGGATGAGCAGTTCTTC. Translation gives CASSSSGGDEQFF.

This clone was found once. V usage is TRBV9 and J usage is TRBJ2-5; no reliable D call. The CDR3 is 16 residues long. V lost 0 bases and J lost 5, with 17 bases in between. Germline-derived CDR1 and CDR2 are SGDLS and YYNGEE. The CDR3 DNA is TGTGCCAGCAGCGTAGTTCCAATGGAGATCGGGGAGACCCAGTACTTC. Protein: CASSVVPMEIGETQYF.

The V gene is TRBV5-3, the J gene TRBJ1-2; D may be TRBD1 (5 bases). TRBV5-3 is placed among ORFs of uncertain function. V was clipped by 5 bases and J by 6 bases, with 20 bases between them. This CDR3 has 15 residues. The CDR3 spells CARRNAGFWGDGYTF. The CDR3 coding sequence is TGTGCCAGAAGAAACGCGGGGTTCTGGGGGGATGGCTACACCTTC.

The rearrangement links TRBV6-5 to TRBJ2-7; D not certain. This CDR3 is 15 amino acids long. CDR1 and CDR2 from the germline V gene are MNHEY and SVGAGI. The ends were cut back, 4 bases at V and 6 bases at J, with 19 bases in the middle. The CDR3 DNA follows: TGTGCCAGCAGTTCGTCCGGGTATGCCTCCAGCGAGCAGTACTTC. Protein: CASSSSGYASSEQYF.

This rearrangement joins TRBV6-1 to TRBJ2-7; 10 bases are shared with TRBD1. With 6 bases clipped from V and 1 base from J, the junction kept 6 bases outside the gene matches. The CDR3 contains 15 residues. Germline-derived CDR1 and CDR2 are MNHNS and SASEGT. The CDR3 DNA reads TGTGCCAGCAGCCCCCGGACAGGGGGGTCCTACGAGCAGTACTTC. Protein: CASSPRTGGSYEQYF.

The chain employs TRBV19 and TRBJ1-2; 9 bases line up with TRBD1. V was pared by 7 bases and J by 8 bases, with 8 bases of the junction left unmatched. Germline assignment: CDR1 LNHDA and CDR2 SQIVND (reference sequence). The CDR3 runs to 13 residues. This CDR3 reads CASTLDRGNGYTF. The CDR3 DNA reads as TGTGCCAGTACCTTGGACAGGGGAAACGGCTACACCTTC.

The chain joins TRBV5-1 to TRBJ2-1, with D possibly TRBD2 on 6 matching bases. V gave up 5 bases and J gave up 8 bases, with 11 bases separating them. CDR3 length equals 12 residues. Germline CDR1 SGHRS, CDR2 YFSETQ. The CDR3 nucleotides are TGCGCCAGCAGTTCGGGAGTCTATGAGCAGTTCTTC. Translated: CASSSGVYEQFF.